The 19 T cell receptor beta chains below were found in one sample sequenced in a study of T cell repertoires in cytomegalovirus infection. TCRdb itself ran the reads through MiXCR, one entry per CDR3 protein. This sample carries roughly 220,000 distinct CDR3 sequences, less than 50% of them seen once, and the ten largest clones take 59%. What these receptors recognize is not known. This specimen was CD8+ T cells from cultured PBMCs, taken from culture after CMV antigen stimulation. The receptors were sampled from a human donor in good health (CMV status not recorded). Some clones in this sample may be carry-over from other donors' samples.

This clonotype appeared a few times. The chain combines TRBV20-1 with TRBJ1-3, with D possibly matching TRBD1 (6 bases). The CDR3 is made up of 15 amino acids. Germline CDR1 DFQATT, CDR2 SNEGSKA (reference sequence). V was clipped by 0 bases and J by 3 bases, with 12 bases between them. Here the CDR3 reads CSAREQGKIGNTIYF. The CDR3 coding sequence is TGCAGTGCTAGAGAGCAGGGGAAGATTGGAAACACCATATATTTT.

The chain has TRBV7-9 and TRBJ1-6, with a tentative D call TRBD1 (5 bases). V gave up 6 bases and J gave up 7 bases, with 10 bases separating them. The length of the CDR3 is 13 residues. CDR1 SEHNR and CDR2 FQNEAQ come from the germline V gene (reference sequence). In DNA, the CDR3 is TGTGCCAGCAGAGGGGCGAGGAATTCACCCCTCCACTTT. Protein sequence: CASRGARNSPLHF.

The sample holds a few counts of this clonotype. The genes are TRBV7-3 and TRBJ1-1; no clear D. The CDR3 extends over 15 amino acids. Germline V gene lookup returns CDR1 SGHTA and CDR2 FQGTGA. V dropped 2 bases and J dropped 8 bases, with 18 bases sitting between them. This CDR3 is CASSLGRAVEVEAFF. The DNA of the CDR3 is TGTGCCAGCAGCTTAGGACGAGCGGTCGAAGTGGAAGCTTTCTTT.

Only a few counts were recorded for this clonotype. The chain links TRBV6-6 to TRBJ1-5, with D uncertain. The CDR3 is 14 residues long. V shed 0 bases and J shed 8 bases, with 11 bases lying between them. From germline, CDR1 is MNHNY and CDR2 SVGAGI (reference sequence). The CDR3 DNA reads TGTGCCAGCAGTTACTCTCCGGCCAAGGAGCCCCAGCATTTT. Its translation is CASSYSPAKEPQHF.

The table lists this clonotype with a few counts. The V gene is TRBV4-2, the J gene TRBJ2-1; 10 bases map to TRBD2. In germline, CDR1 is LGHNA, CDR2 YNFKEQ. CDR3 length equals 15 residues. J was trimmed by 9 bases and V by 2 bases; bases with no gene match: 7. The DNA for the CDR3 is TGTGCCAGCAGCCAATCCGGGACTAGCGTCGGTGAGCAGTTCTTC. Protein: CASSQSGTSVGEQFF.

The genes are TRBV27 and TRBJ1-5; 8 nucleotides match TRBD1. V shed 6 bases, J shed 8 bases, and the junction held 9 bases outside the gene matches. Germline V gives CDR1 MNHEY, CDR2 SMNVEV (reference sequence). This CDR3 has 14 residues. The chain's CDR3 is CASRDRAPLEPQHF. The CDR3 DNA follows: TGTGCCAGCAGGGACAGGGCCCCCTTAGAGCCCCAGCATTTT.

V usage is TRBV19 and J usage is TRBJ1-2; 9 bases agree with TRBD1. J lost 4 bases, V lost 5 bases, and 14 bases had no gene match. The CDR3 loop spans 17 amino acids. CDR1 and CDR2 (germline): LNHDA, SQIVND (reference sequence). The CDR3 DNA is TGTGCCAGTAGTCCCTCTACCGCCCGGGACAGGGTCTATGGCTACACCTTC. Amino acids: CASSPSTARDRVYGYTF.

This clonotype was picked up a small number of times. V usage is TRBV4-2 and J usage is TRBJ2-4; D is undetermined. Germline V gene sequence: CDR1 LGHNA, CDR2 YNFKEQ. The CDR3 consists of 15 residues. Trimming stripped 0 bases from V and 3 bases from J, with 9 bases between. Here the CDR3 DNA reads TGTGCCAGCAGCCAAGATAAGAACAGCAAAAACATTCAGTACTTC. Residues: CASSQDKNSKNIQYF.

The chain carries TRBV9 and TRBJ2-5; D may be TRBD1 or TRBD2 (6 bases each). The germline gives CDR1 SGDLS, CDR2 YYNGEE. The CDR3 length is 13 residues. Trimming shortened V by 0 bases and J by 7 bases, and 10 bases separated the two germline ends. The CDR3 spells CASSVEGGVTQYF. For the CDR3, the DNA is TGTGCCAGCAGCGTAGAGGGGGGAGTGACCCAGTACTTC.

This clonotype was counted at least ten times. The rearrangement links TRBV10-3 to TRBJ1-1; 7 nucleotides agree with TRBD1. Germline assignment: CDR1 ENHRY and CDR2 SYGVKD. V shed 5 bases and J 1 base; nucleotides not matched to a gene: 4. The CDR3 spans 14 residues. CDR3 loop: CAISKRDRNTEAFF. CDR3 nucleotides: TGTGCCATCAGTAAAAGGGACAGGAACACTGAAGCTTTCTTT.

In its sample, this clonotype was seen a few times. The chain employs TRBV7-9 and TRBJ1-1; D perhaps matches TRBD1 (5 bases). Per germline, CDR1 SEHNR and CDR2 FQNEAQ (reference sequence). Trimming removed 4 bases from V and 0 bases from J, with 9 bases in between. The CDR3 is 14 amino acids. The CDR3 here is CASSSGLLNTEAFF. The CDR3 DNA sequence: TGTGCCAGCAGCTCGGGACTCTTGAACACTGAAGCTTTCTTT.

The chain links TRBV6-5 to TRBJ2-3, with TRBD2 identical over 7 bases. This CDR3 has 15 residues. Germline V CDR1 and CDR2: MNHEY, SVGAGI. V was clipped by 6 bases and J by 4 bases; unmatched bases: 10. CDR3: CASRWGEGQADTQYF. The DNA for the CDR3 is TGTGCCAGCAGATGGGGGGAGGGCCAGGCAGATACGCAGTATTTT.

Written as DNA, the CDR3 is TGTGCCAGCAGCATCGGACTAGCGGATCGTAGGGATGAGCAGTTCTTC. Its translation: CASSIGLADRRDEQFF. The genes are TRBV11-3 and TRBJ2-1, with 10 positions matching TRBD2. Losses at the gene ends were 5 bases for V and 8 bases for J; bases not matched to a gene: 12. This CDR3 has 16 residues. CDR1 is SGHNT, CDR2 YENEEA, per germline.

The J gene is TRBJ2-5, the V gene TRBV27, with 8 bases fitting TRBD2. The J segment lost 2 bases and the V segment lost 4 bases, leaving 3 bases of the junction unmatched. Per germline, CDR1 MNHEY and CDR2 SMNVEV (reference sequence). CDR3 length: 14 residues. The CDR3 region is CASSSSGRQETQYF. CDR3 nucleotide sequence: TGTGCCAGCAGTTCCAGCGGGAGACAAGAGACCCAGTACTTC.

In this sample, this clonotype turned up many times. The chain couples TRBV12-5 to TRBJ2-1; D ambiguous. Trimming stripped 1 base from V and 0 bases from J, with 10 bases between. The CDR3 runs to 16 residues. CDR1 and CDR2 (germline): LGHNT, FRNRAP. The CDR3 here is CASGLGRFSSYNEQFF. The CDR3 DNA sequence: TGTGCTAGTGGTTTGGGGCGTTTTAGCTCCTACAATGAGCAGTTCTTC.

This clonotype was counted between two and nine times. The genes are TRBV7-8 and TRBJ2-3, with 11 bases that match TRBD1. Germline CDR1 is SGHVS and CDR2 is FQNEAQ. This CDR3 has 19 residues. The ends lost 1 base at V and 0 bases at J; junction bases unmatched: 9. The CDR3: CASSLDRDRGLASTDTQYF. The CDR3 nucleotides read TGTGCCAGCAGCTTAGACCGGGACAGGGGGTTGGCCAGCACAGATACGCAGTATTTT.

The chain uses TRBV7-9 and TRBJ1-5; D is possibly TRBD1 (5 bases). V lost 1 base and J 7 bases, leaving 17 bases between the germline ends. The CDR3 has 16 residues. CDR1 SEHNR and CDR2 FQNEAQ come from the germline V gene (reference sequence). The CDR3 spells CASSLGEPGRGQPQHF. The CDR3 nucleotides are TGTGCCAGCAGCTTAGGGGAACCAGGGCGAGGCCAGCCCCAGCATTTT.

The rearrangement uses TRBV7-8 and TRBJ2-2, with TRBD1 as a possible D gene (5 bases). V was shortened by 2 bases and J by 4 bases, with 8 bases between the two germline ends. Germline V CDR1 and CDR2: SGHVS, FQNEAQ. The CDR3 spans 14 residues. The CDR3 spells CASSLKGVTGELFF. CDR3 sequence (DNA): TGTGCCAGCAGCTTAAAAGGGGTCACCGGGGAGCTGTTTTTT.

The V and J genes are TRBV6-6 and TRBJ2-1; TRBD1 is a possible D gene (5 bases). The CDR3 is 13 amino acids. In germline, CDR1 is MNHNY, CDR2 SVGAGI (reference sequence). V lost 2 bases to trimming and J lost 6 bases, with 8 bases between them. Here the CDR3 reads CASSYGRVNEQFF. Here the CDR3 DNA reads TGTGCCAGCAGTTACGGCAGGGTCAATGAGCAGTTCTTC.